Listed here are 24 T cell receptor beta chains from one sample, sequenced in a study of T-cell memory formation after mild COVID-19 (dated by TCRdb to the early 2020s). Libraries were made using 5' RACE. The data were produced on an Illumina NovaSeq 6000. TCRdb applied fastp at Q25 and MiXCR to the public reads, then kept only in-frame beta chains. Under each unique CDR3 protein, matching rows form one entry showing the most common genes and DNA. The sample table lists over 350,000 distinct CDR3 sequences, 20% to 25% of them with a count of one. Jointly, the top ten make up roughly 8.9% of the sample. Sequenced sample: PBMCs or a T cell subset sorted from them (not recorded which). These receptors all stem from an adult woman who had mild COVID-19 (a few samples of this study predate the infection). The sample titles of this study are shuffled in the database, so cell type and time point are left out; the donor was told from shared clones.

The V and J genes are TRBV15 and TRBJ2-1, with D uncertain. The V gene lost 4 bases and the J gene lost 3 bases, with 7 bases spanning the gap. The V gene's germline CDR1 is LNHNV and CDR2 YYDKDF (reference sequence). The CDR3 consists of 13 residues. Here the CDR3 DNA reads TGTGCCACCAGCAAACAGAGCTACAATGAGCAGTTCTTC. It yields the protein CATSKQSYNEQFF.

The rearrangement links TRBV3-1 to TRBJ1-3; the D is unclear. Germline CDR1 LGHDT, CDR2 YNNKEL (reference sequence). CDR3 size: 13 residues. The germline V and J ends were trimmed by 5 bases and 2 bases, with 7 bases remaining between them. The CDR3 is CASSSSTGNTIYF. CDR3 DNA sequence: TGTGCCAGCAGCTCCTCGACTGGAAACACCATATATTTT.

The rearrangement uses TRBV15 and TRBJ2-7, with TRBD1 matching over 7 bases. The V gene's germline CDR1 is LNHNV and CDR2 YYDKDF (reference sequence). V gave up 0 bases and J gave up 3 bases; unmatched junction bases: 14. The CDR3 loop spans 18 amino acids. The CDR3 region is CATSRDLHRAGGSYEQYF. The CDR3 coding sequence is TGTGCCACCAGCAGAGATCTTCACAGGGCAGGGGGTAGCTACGAGCAGTACTTC.

The chain joins TRBV6-5 to TRBJ1-1; D call uncertain. Trimming removed 5 bases at V and 3 bases at J, with 16 bases between. The V gene's germline CDR1 is MNHEY and CDR2 SVGAGI. The CDR3 covers 15 residues. The CDR3: CASSTPVGRYTEAFF. The CDR3 DNA is TGTGCCAGCAGTACCCCGGTCGGACGGTACACTGAAGCTTTCTTT.

This chain links TRBV5-4 with TRBJ2-3, with 7 bases that match TRBD1. Germline CDR1 SGHNT, CDR2 YYREEE (reference sequence). The CDR3 is made up of 14 amino acids. V shed 0 bases and J 8 bases; nucleotides not matched to a gene: 6. The CDR3, as DNA: TGTGCCAGCAGCTTGGCCACAGGGGTCCCTACGCAGTATTTT. As protein: CASSLATGVPTQYF.

This clonotype has just one count. This chain uses TRBV4-3 with TRBJ2-1; TRBD2 matches 9 bases. J lost 8 bases, V lost 1 base, and 6 bases had no gene match. This CDR3 spans 15 amino acids. Germline V gene lookup returns CDR1 LGHNA and CDR2 YSLEER. Written as DNA, the CDR3 is TGCGCCAGCAGCCAAGGGACTAGCGATCTCTATGAGCAGTTCTTC. It codes for CASSQGTSDLYEQFF.

The chain joins TRBV7-8 to TRBJ1-3; D gene uncertain. Germline V CDR1 and CDR2: SGHVS, FQNEAQ. The CDR3 extends over 18 amino acids. Trimming stripped 4 bases from V and 0 bases from J, with 19 bases between. The CDR3 spells CASSSSFTGPSSGNTIYF. CDR3 DNA: TGTGCCAGCAGCTCATCATTCACCGGACCGAGCTCTGGAAACACCATATATTTT.

This clonotype has more than one count but fewer than ten. This sequence joins TRBV12-3 or TRBV12-4 and TRBJ1-2; D uncertain. Trimming left V 3 bases short and J 2 bases short, with 10 bases between. CDR3 length: 14 amino acids. As DNA, the CDR3 is TGTGCCAGCAGTTTGGCGGGAGGGAACTATGGCTACACCTTC. It encodes CASSLAGGNYGYTF.

In its sample, this clonotype was seen a few times. The chain is built from TRBV7-6 and TRBJ2-1; D not resolved. The CDR3 extends over 14 amino acids. CDR1 is SGHVS, CDR2 FNYEAQ, per germline. Trimming took off 5 bases at V and 5 bases at J, with 13 bases between the two ends. Written as DNA, the CDR3 is TGTGCCAGCAGCCCCACCCAGTTGCACAATGAGCAGTTCTTC. It translates to CASSPTQLHNEQFF.

At least ten counts were recorded for this clonotype. This sequence joins TRBV5-1 and TRBJ2-3; D is uncertain. Germline V gives CDR1 SGHRS, CDR2 YFSETQ. Trimming took 2 bases from V and 2 from J, leaving 9 bases between them. The length of the CDR3 is 14 residues. Here the CDR3 reads CASSFSHLTDTQYF. The CDR3 DNA reads as TGCGCCAGCAGCTTCTCACACCTCACAGATACGCAGTATTTT.

The rearrangement uses TRBV10-3 and TRBJ1-2; 12 bases map to TRBD1. V shed 7 bases, J shed 8 bases, and the junction held 5 bases outside the gene matches. Germline V gene sequence: CDR1 ENHRY, CDR2 SYGVKD. The CDR3 has 13 residues. This chain's CDR3 is CAINTGTGGGYTF. DNA of the CDR3: TGTGCCATCAATACCGGGACAGGGGGCGGCTACACCTTC.

This clonotype came up a few times. The chain carries TRBV2 and TRBJ2-7, with D possibly matching TRBD1 (6 bases). CDR1 and CDR2 (germline): SNHLY, FYNNEI. This CDR3 spans 14 amino acids. Trimming took off 0 bases at V and 5 bases at J, with 11 bases between the two ends. The CDR3 sequence is CASSEAGTGNEQYF. The CDR3, as DNA: TGTGCCAGCAGTGAAGCGGGCACAGGGAACGAGCAGTACTTC.

In its sample, this clonotype was seen a few times. This chain links TRBV6-6 with TRBJ1-5; no clear D. The CDR3 sequence is 13 residues long. CDR1 is MNHNY and CDR2 is SVGAGI in the germline V gene (reference sequence). Trimming pared 3 bases from V and 6 bases from J, leaving 9 bases between. The CDR3: CASSYSFRQPQHF. In DNA form, the CDR3 reads TGTGCCAGCAGTTATTCTTTCCGTCAGCCCCAGCATTTT.

This clonotype turned up a few times. The chain combines TRBV12-3 or TRBV12-4 with TRBJ2-5, with D perhaps assigned TRBD1 or TRBD2 (6 bases each). Trimming took 6 bases from V and 5 from J, leaving 13 bases between them. This CDR3 contains 13 residues. The CDR3, as DNA: TGTGCCAGCAGAGGAGGGGGGTTTGAGACCCAGTACTTC. It specifies CASRGGGFETQYF.

V and J are TRBV11-2 and TRBJ2-7, with TRBD2 as a possible D gene (6 bases). This CDR3 contains 15 residues. CDR1 and CDR2 (germline): SGHAT, FQNNGV. V lost 5 bases and J 4 bases, leaving 18 bases between the germline ends. CDR3 amino acids: CASSQQVGSGYEQYF. The CDR3, as DNA: TGTGCCAGCAGCCAACAAGTCGGGAGCGGTTACGAGCAGTACTTC.

This clonotype has ten or more counts. The rearrangement joins TRBV29-1 to TRBJ2-7; D is possibly TRBD2 (5 bases). V was cut by 4 bases and J by 3 bases, with 7 bases left in between. The length of the CDR3 is 11 residues. Per the germline V gene, CDR1 is SQVTM and CDR2 is ANQGSEA. CDR3 bases: TGCAGCGTTGCCGGGAACTACGAGCAGTACTTC. Its translation: CSVAGNYEQYF.

The chain carries TRBV2 and TRBJ1-4, with D possibly matching TRBD1 (6 bases). The CDR3 loop spans 14 amino acids. The V end lost 4 bases, the J end lost 5 bases, and 11 bases lay between the germline ends. Per germline, CDR1 SNHLY and CDR2 FYNNEI. The CDR3 DNA sequence: TGTGCCAGCAGTGCAACAGGGATGAATGAAAAACTGTTTTTT. The encoded protein is CASSATGMNEKLFF.

This clonotype was detected only a few times. The J gene is TRBJ1-5, the V gene TRBV20-1, with D perhaps TRBD1 (5 bases). Germline lookup yields CDR1 DFQATT and CDR2 SNEGSKA (reference sequence). The CDR3 sequence is 13 residues long. Trimming took off 3 bases at V and 1 base at J, with 7 bases between the two ends. The chain's CDR3 is CSARGDSNQPQHF. CDR3 sequence (DNA): TGCAGTGCTAGGGGGGACAGCAATCAGCCCCAGCATTTT.

This clonotype has just a few counts. The V and J genes are TRBV20-1 and TRBJ2-7; 7 bases map to TRBD2. Losses at the gene ends were 7 bases for V and 4 bases for J; bases not matched to a gene: 4. CDR3 size: 11 residues. The germline gives CDR1 DFQATT, CDR2 SNEGSKA (reference sequence). In DNA form, the CDR3 reads TGCAGTGTGAGGGAGGGGTACGAGCAGTACTTC. This gives the protein CSVREGYEQYF.

A single count supports this clonotype. The V call is TRBV7-6, the J call TRBJ1-2; 9 nucleotides align to TRBD1. V gave up 3 bases and J gave up 1 base; unmatched junction bases: 3. The germline CDR1 and CDR2 sequences are SGHVS and FNYEAQ. This CDR3 is built from 15 residues. CDR3 in amino acids: CASSFGTGYNYGYTF. In nucleotides, the CDR3 is TGTGCCAGCAGCTTCGGGACAGGGTATAACTATGGCTACACCTTC.

The V and J genes are TRBV20-1 and TRBJ2-2; 11 nucleotides match TRBD2. The V gene's germline CDR1 is DFQATT and CDR2 SNEGSKA (reference sequence). The CDR3 covers 15 residues. With V trimmed by 6 bases and J by 2 bases, 5 bases remained unmatched. CDR3 loop: CSAPLAGGNTGELFF. The CDR3 bases are TGCAGTGCCCCCCTAGCGGGGGGAAACACCGGGGAGCTGTTTTTT.

This clonotype appeared a few times. This rearrangement joins TRBV7-9 to TRBJ2-6, with D possibly TRBD1 on 5 matching bases. The germline V gene has CDR1 SEHNR and CDR2 FQNEAQ (reference sequence). The V end lost 0 bases, the J end lost 2 bases, and 8 bases lay between the germline ends. The CDR3 runs 16 residues. The CDR3: CASSLAGQTGANVLTF. CDR3 DNA: TGTGCCAGCAGCTTAGCAGGACAAACTGGGGCCAACGTCCTGACTTTC.

Only a few counts were recorded for this clonotype. V gene TRBV18 combines with J gene TRBJ1-3; possible D gene TRBD1, 5 bases. Trimming pared 3 bases from V and 0 bases from J, leaving 15 bases between. Germline lookup yields CDR1 KGHSH and CDR2 LQKENI. The CDR3 is 17 residues long. The CDR3 region has the DNA TGTGCCAGCTCACCGGGGACCATTCTTCGCTCTGGAAACACCATATATTTT. This translates into CASSPGTILRSGNTIYF.

V and J are TRBV6-5 and TRBJ1-5; D ambiguous. The CDR3 loop spans 13 amino acids. Germline loops: CDR1 MNHEY, CDR2 SVGAGI. Trimming pared 5 bases from V and 5 bases from J, leaving 10 bases between. The CDR3 nucleotides read TGTGCCAGCAGTCAGGCCTGGGATCAGCCCCAGCATTTT. Its protein product is CASSQAWDQPQHF.